These 24 T cell receptor beta chains were sequenced from one sample in a study of blood T cell repertoires in COVID-19. Sequenced by immunoSEQ multiplex PCR; TCRdb stores in-frame clones only, minus some. This table holds some 150,000 clones, more than 75% found once. The sequenced sample consisted of peripheral blood. The receptors come from a man aged 50-60 years with active COVID-19.

This sequence joins TRBV3-1 (or the pseudogene TRBV3-2) and TRBJ2-7, with 8 bases aligning to TRBD1. Germline CDR1 LGHDT, CDR2 YNNKEL (reference sequence). The CDR3 runs 15 residues. V lost 8 bases, J lost 2 bases, and 11 bases stayed unmatched. DNA of the CDR3: TGTGCCAGCCAAGGAGGACAGGGCGCCACCTACGAGCAGTACTTC. Amino acids: CASQGGQGATYEQYF.

In this sample, this clone turned up once. The rearrangement joins TRBV5-1 to TRBJ2-1, with 8 bases fitting TRBD1. CDR1 is SGHRS and CDR2 is YFSETQ in the germline V gene. The V and J ends lost 2 bases and 4 bases, in that order; junction bases with no gene match: 5. The CDR3 spans 15 residues. Here the CDR3 reads CASSFTGTGYNEQFF. CDR3 coding DNA: TGCGCCAGCAGCTTCACCGGGACAGGTTACAATGAGCAGTTCTTC.

The chain joins TRBV7-9 to TRBJ2-7; 9 positions agree with TRBD1. Germline loops: CDR1 SEHNR, CDR2 FQNEAQ (reference sequence). J was trimmed by 5 bases and V by 1 base; bases with no gene match: 3. The CDR3 spans 14 residues. CDR3 region: CASSLGQGVHEQYF. DNA for the CDR3: TGTGCCAGCAGCTTAGGACAGGGGGTCCACGAGCAGTACTTC.

The chain recombines TRBV1 with TRBJ2-7; the D call of TRBD2 is as the table states it, not checked on the DNA. TRBV1 is given as a pseudogene. The CDR3 runs 13 residues. CDR3 protein: CTSSEDRVCGQYF. DNA of the CDR3: TGCACCAGCAGCGAAGACCGTGTATGCGGGCAGTACTTC.

The V gene is TRBV7-6, the J gene TRBJ1-5, with D possibly being TRBD1 (6 bases). This CDR3 contains 16 residues. CDR1 is SGHVS, CDR2 FNYEAQ, per germline. With 8 bases removed from V and 6 bases from J, the gap between germline ends came to 23 bases. DNA of the CDR3: TGTGCCAGCGGGGATCACAGGGAAGAAAGAGGTCAGCCCCAGCATTTT. This translates into CASGDHREERGQPQHF. The variable domain in full, with the rest retrieved from reference TRBV7-6 and TRBJ1-5, is GAGVSQSPRYKVTKRGQDVALRCDPISGHVSLYWYRQALGQGPEFLTYFNYEAQQDKSGLPNDRFSAERPEGSISTLTIQRTEQRDSAMYRCASGDHREERGQPQHFGDGTRLSIL.

This clone was seen a single time. This sequence joins TRBV10-3 and TRBJ1-2, with 10 bases matching TRBD1. CDR1 ENHRY and CDR2 SYGVKD come from the germline V gene. Germline trimming cut 6 bases from V and 5 bases from J; bases unmatched to any gene: 3. This CDR3 is 13 amino acids long. CDR3 residues: CAIRGQGGYGYTF. The DNA of the CDR3 is TGTGCCATCAGAGGACAGGGGGGTTATGGCTACACCTTC.

This chain links TRBV19 with TRBJ1-1; D unclear. CDR1 and CDR2 (germline): LNHDA, SQIVND (reference sequence). The CDR3 totals 15 residues. V shed 0 bases and J shed 1 base, with 9 bases lying between them. The CDR3 region has the DNA TGTGCCAGTAGTATAGATGGGCTAACGAACACTGAAGCTTTCTTT. Translating it yields CASSIDGLTNTEAFF.

This chain uses TRBV10-3 with TRBJ2-7, with D possibly being TRBD2 (6 bases). The CDR3 has 11 residues. CDR1 and CDR2 (germline): ENHRY, SYGVKD. V lost 6 bases and J 3 bases, leaving 6 bases between the germline ends. CDR3 DNA sequence: TGTGCCATCAGGGGGGGCTACGAGCAGTACTTC. The encoded protein is CAIRGGYEQYF.

In this sample, this clone turned up a few times. V and J are TRBV12-3 or TRBV12-4 and TRBJ1-3; D is uncertain. The CDR3 has 13 residues. V lost 3 bases to trimming and J lost 2 bases, with 5 bases between them. The CDR3 DNA sequence: TGTGCCAGCAGTTTGCTAGCTGGAAACACCATATATTTT. Translated: CASSLLAGNTIYF.

The J gene is TRBJ2-3, the V gene TRBV7-2; 9 bases are shared with TRBD2. This CDR3 comprises 16 residues. V lost 1 base, J lost 2 bases, and 4 bases stayed unmatched. Germline CDR1 and CDR2: SGHTA and FQGNSA. The CDR3 spells CASSLVGGGATDTQYF. The CDR3 DNA reads TGTGCCAGCAGCTTAGTAGGCGGGGGGGCCACAGATACGCAGTATTTT.

V gene TRBV19 combines with J gene TRBJ2-6; 8 bases fit TRBD1. This CDR3 is built from 17 residues. The V segment lost 3 bases and the J segment 4 bases; nucleotides outside the gene matches: 8. Germline lookup yields CDR1 LNHDA and CDR2 SQIVND (reference sequence). The CDR3 loop reads CASSMGDRPWGANVLTF. CDR3 bases: TGTGCCAGTAGTATGGGGGACAGGCCATGGGGGGCCAACGTCCTGACTTTC.

The V gene is TRBV29-1, the J gene TRBJ1-1; D is uncertain. This CDR3 spans 10 amino acids. Trimming left V 4 bases short and J 7 bases short, with 7 bases between. CDR1 SQVTM and CDR2 ANQGSEA come from the germline V gene. This CDR3 is CSVGELEAFF. As DNA, the CDR3 is TGCAGCGTTGGGGAGCTTGAAGCTTTCTTT.

The V call is TRBV5-1, the J call TRBJ2-4; perhaps TRBD1 as D (5 bases). Germline V gives CDR1 SGHRS, CDR2 YFSETQ. The CDR3 totals 16 residues. The germline V and J ends were trimmed by 5 bases and 1 base, with 16 bases remaining between them. This chain's CDR3 is CASRDEVQGAKNIQYF. CDR3 bases: TGCGCCAGCAGGGATGAGGTCCAGGGCGCCAAAAACATTCAGTACTTC.

This clone was recorded only once. The chain joins TRBV2 to TRBJ1-5; TRBD1 matches at 8 bases. Losses at the gene ends were 3 bases for V and 5 bases for J; bases not matched to a gene: 6. Germline V CDR1 and CDR2: SNHLY, FYNNEI. The CDR3 is made up of 15 amino acids. The CDR3 sequence: CASSETGTGYQPQHF. DNA of the CDR3: TGTGCCAGCAGTGAGACCGGGACAGGTTATCAGCCCCAGCATTTT.

This chain uses TRBV5-4 with TRBJ1-2, with 9 positions matching TRBD1. V dropped 4 bases and J dropped 8; count of bases not matched to a gene: 9. The CDR3 is 14 amino acids. Germline V lookup: CDR1 SGHNT, CDR2 YYREEE (reference sequence). CDR3 in amino acids: CASSAPDRGKGYTF. CDR3 in DNA: TGTGCCAGCAGCGCCCCGGACAGGGGTAAAGGCTACACCTTC.

This clone was detected once. This chain connects TRBV3-1 (or the pseudogene TRBV3-2) to TRBJ2-4; perhaps TRBD2 as D (6 bases). The CDR3 length is 19 residues. V was trimmed by 0 bases and J by 1 base, leaving 19 bases between them. Germline CDR1 reads LGHDT; CDR2 reads YNNKEL (reference sequence). As DNA, the CDR3 is TGTGCCAGCAGCCAAGAAGGTTGGTCGGGGGATAAGGCCAAAAACATTCAGTACTTC. Protein: CASSQEGWSGDKAKNIQYF.

V gene TRBV6-4 combines with J gene TRBJ2-3, with TRBD2 as a possible D gene (5 bases). V was pared by 6 bases and J by 3 bases, with 16 bases between. The length of the CDR3 is 15 residues. CDR1 MRHNA and CDR2 SNTAGT come from the germline V gene. CDR3 DNA sequence: TGTGCCAGCAGCCGAGAGGGAGTTCTGACAGATACGCAGTATTTT. It is translated as CASSREGVLTDTQYF.

The rearrangement uses TRBV15 and TRBJ1-4; TRBD1 agrees at 8 bases. This CDR3 is 15 amino acids long. Germline V gene sequence: CDR1 LNHNV, CDR2 YYDKDF (reference sequence). The ends lost 1 base at V and 7 bases at J; junction bases unmatched: 5. The CDR3 nucleotides read TGTGCCACCAGCAGAGTGGCAGGGGGCTTTGAAAAACTGTTTTTT. Translation: CATSRVAGGFEKLFF.

This rearrangement joins TRBV14 to TRBJ2-1, with 15 bases that match TRBD2. This CDR3 contains 17 residues. Per the germline V gene, CDR1 is SGHDN and CDR2 is FVKESK. J gave up 0 bases and V 4 bases, and 1 base lay outside the gene matches. The CDR3 region is CASSRTSGGVSYNEQFF. DNA for the CDR3: TGTGCCAGCAGCCGGACTAGCGGGGGGGTCTCCTACAATGAGCAGTTCTTC.

As to this clone: Distinct nucleotide sequences in the sample also encode this CDR3. The J gene is TRBJ1-5, the V gene TRBV5-4; 9 nucleotides align to TRBD1. The CDR3 loop spans 16 amino acids. J lost 0 bases, V lost 2 bases, and 3 bases had no gene match. Germline-derived CDR1 and CDR2 are SGHNT and YYREEE (reference sequence). DNA for the CDR3: TGTGCCAGCAGCTTCATGGGACAGGGTAGCAATCAGCCCCAGCATTTT. This sequence encodes CASSFMGQGSNQPQHF.

The chain combines TRBV6-5 with TRBJ2-5; TRBD1 agrees at 7 bases. V dropped 8 bases and J dropped 2; count of bases not matched to a gene: 5. From germline, CDR1 is MNHEY and CDR2 SVGAGI. The CDR3 has 13 amino acids. The CDR3 is CASGGQRQETQYF. The DNA of the CDR3 is TGTGCCAGCGGGGGACAGAGGCAAGAGACCCAGTACTTC.

The V and J genes are TRBV27 and TRBJ1-1; 10 bases line up with TRBD1. Germline CDR1 and CDR2: MNHEY and SMNVEV (reference sequence). Trimming at V came to 5 bases and at J to 4 bases, leaving 10 bases not matched to a gene. The CDR3 sequence is 16 residues long. CDR3 sequence (DNA): TGTGCCAGCAGTGACGGCAGGGACAGGGGAGGCACTGAAGCTTTCTTT. This sequence encodes CASSDGRDRGGTEAFF.

The V gene is TRBV2, the J gene TRBJ1-5; 8 bases are shared with TRBD1. The J segment lost 7 bases and the V segment lost 3 bases, leaving 5 bases of the junction unmatched. Germline V gene sequence: CDR1 SNHLY, CDR2 FYNNEI. The CDR3 is 14 residues long. The CDR3 nucleotides are TGTGCCAGCAGTGATAGGGACAGGTCCCAGCCCCAGCATTTT. This sequence encodes CASSDRDRSQPQHF.

The CDR3 protein is CASSARDRGGDTQYF. CDR3 coding DNA: TGTGCCAGCAGCGCCCGGGACAGGGGGGGGGATACGCAGTATTTT. This chain joins TRBV9 and TRBJ2-3; 11 bases are shared with TRBD1. This CDR3 region has 15 residues. With V trimmed by 3 bases and J by 6 bases, 6 bases remained unmatched. Germline V CDR1 and CDR2: SGDLS, YYNGEE.